This T cell receptor beta chain was captured by sequencing in a study of PD-1 blockade in mismatch repair-deficient tumors. Study-wide findings and caveats: About 4.5% of the roughly 140 peptide-expanded blood TCRs were also found in tumor.

Note on this clone: Its target is unknown.

Libraries were prepared by immunoSEQ multiplex PCR; TCRdb keeps only in-frame clonotypes and omits some of them. Among over 9,000 clones listed, under 95% were seen once. The time point: approximately ten-day in vitro stimulation with candidate neoantigen peptide 3. Every patient had mismatch repair deficiency by PCR or immunohistochemistry. Roughly 7 ELISpot-reactive neoantigen peptides each drove a roughly 10-day in vitro stimulation. CDR3 length: 15 residues. The germline gives CDR1 SGHKS, CDR2 YYEKEE (reference sequence). V was cut by 5 bases and J by 7 bases, with 18 bases left in between. The chain employs TRBV5-5 and TRBJ1-4, with D perhaps TRBD1 (5 bases). The receptor comes from an adult with mismatch repair-deficient cancer. Source: cells cultured in vitro, taken from a patient treated with pembrolizumab. The CDR3 loop is CASSFPGADGEKLFF. The DNA for the CDR3 is TGTGCCAGCAGTTTCCCCGGGGCCGACGGTGAAAAACTGTTTTTT.